This record looks at one T cell receptor (beta chain) sequence and its context. It has no known antigen specificity. Base qualities are missing; no much larger clone stands one base away. The data stem from a study of shared clonotypes between healthy human individuals (dated by TCRdb to between 2020 and 2021). Notes on the research overall: Three men and a couple of women, aged 18 to 49 years, made up the cohort. Blood TCR repertoires of five healthy adults were deeply sequenced to estimate repertoire size and the extent of clonotype sharing between individuals. Libraries were prepared and TCR repertoires were sequenced by different laboratories using diverse techniques, in order to increase sequencing depth and limit assay-specific biases. Leukapheresis yielded between about 0.9 and 9.5 billion PBMCs per donor. The paper as a whole reports these results and caveats: Because the study included only a small number of donors, the genetic and exposure-history diversity represented was limited. Sampling was restricted to blood, and TCR repertoires in tissues likely differ from the TCR repertoires found in blood. Pairwise subsampling led to the expectation that sequencing depth would affect the degree of clonotype sharing among donors.

Donors were healthy HIV-negative adults with no recently reported acute infections or vaccinations. Every donor was a Caucasian adult living in Nashville, Tennessee, USA. In the unsorted samples, 70 million to 90 million PBMCs were counted, and genomic DNA was extracted using the QIAamp DNA Blood Mini kit. Blood was obtained by leukapheresis, after which PBMCs were separated by Ficoll-Histopaque density gradient centrifugation and cryopreserved in liquid nitrogen vapor phase. CDR1 and CDR2 (SGHTS, YDEGEE) derive from the germline V gene. The junction carries 14 bases between V and J, which are trimmed by 6 bases and 7 bases respectively. Inclusive of the bounding cysteine and phenylalanine, the CDR3 is 12 residues long. Left in the record is the CDR3 DNA by itself, 36 bases read in frame from the first base. TCR CDR3 regions were amplified from genomic DNA by multiplex PCR using the deep immunoSEQ assay. Extracted genomic DNA from each cell subset was distributed evenly across all wells of several immunoSEQ 96-well plates, and each plate was treated as a replicate. For unsorted PBMC, each replicate PCR was loaded with about 270 ng genomic DNA, equivalent to some 27,000 T cell genomes. Genomic DNA from unsorted PBMC was sequenced over ten immunoSEQ deep assay plates. Purified libraries were quantified with a Qubit 3.0 fluorometer, sized on a Bioanalyzer 2100, and re-quantified with the KAPA Library Quantification kit. Every immunoSEQ 96-well plate was sequenced on a separate single-read 150-cycle Illumina NextSeq 550 flow cell. For the original study's pipeline: Because only junctional sequences without quality scores were contained in the immunoSEQ output, filtering matching that applied to full-length reads could not be performed. Sequences were annotated with PyIR, a Python wrapper for IgBLAST v1.9, and V/J genes and CDR3 were assigned using IMGT germline references. Reads with weak V/J assignments (E-value above 1e-6), missing CDR3, stop codons, out-of-frame junctions, or ambiguous translated residues were removed. V3J clonotypes were defined as sequences sharing the same inferred V gene, J gene, and CDR3 amino acid sequence. Percentage overlap between repertoires was computed as shared unique clonotypes divided by the size of the smaller repertoire. Three approaches were used to assess repertoire richness: RTK rarefaction, the Chao1 estimator, and Recon v2.1 estimates of unobserved clonotypes. TCRdb's version of the immuneACCESS table is confined to in-frame rearrangements and falls short of the full clone set. An unresolved V gene accounts for under half of the shortfall where checked; the remainder is of unknown origin. D and trimming come from the DNA, and the V and J calls and clone size come from that table. The table for this sample lists 450,000 to 500,000 clones; approximately 82% of them were counted only once. Of the sample, around 12% falls within the top ten clones.

This receptor chain uses TRBV5-8 and TRBJ2-7; the D gene cannot be resolved reliably. The sequence was collected from a middle-aged woman in good health. Some clones in this sample may be carry-over from other donors' samples. Sequencing was done on a sample of PBMCs. The DNA sequence reads TGTGCCAGCACCCTCACCGGCGGAGAGCAGTACTTC. This encodes CASTLTGGEQYF. With the rest looked up from the reference TRBV5-8 and TRBJ2-7 genes rather than sequenced, the full variable domain is EAGVTQSPTHLIKTRGQQATLRCSPISGHTSVYWYQQALGLGLQFLLWYDEGEERNRGNFPPRFSGRQFPNYSSELNVNALELEDSALYLCASTLTGGEQYFGPGTRLTVT.